This T cell receptor (beta chain) was sequenced during a study of immune characterization of retroperitoneal liposarcoma. TCRdb re-derived calls from the PCR reads in MiXCR, one entry per CDR3 protein. Of about 9,600 distinct CDR3 sequences listed, 28% were seen once; the top ten hold over 8%. This clonotype has a handful of counts. Specimen: tumor tissue. The receptor comes from a male donor with retroperitoneal liposarcoma.

The CDR3 loop reads CASRQGTEQYF. In nucleotides, the CDR3 is TGTGCCAGCAGACAGGGGACTGAGCAGTACTTC. The rearrangement uses TRBV11-3 and TRBJ2-4; a possible D gene is TRBD1 (7 bases). The CDR3 length is 11 residues. V gave up 6 bases and J gave up 13 bases, with 13 bases separating them. Germline V gene sequence: CDR1 SGHNT, CDR2 YENEEA.